This T cell receptor (beta chain) was captured by sequencing in a study of blood T cells in healthy people across ages. Findings and limits, study-wide: While age rose, TCR beta diversity per million T cells dropped in a roughly linear way.

Using a J-beta primer mix together with a sample-barcoded 5' primer, a second PCR was run for roughly 7 to 12 cycles. Each cDNA molecule was tagged by a template-switch adaptor with 12 random nucleotides. There were at least 2.5 million CDR3-containing paired-end reads obtained from each sample. TCRdb re-analysed the 5' RACE reads in MiXCR, keeping a single row per CDR3 protein. The repertoire holds hundreds of thousands of distinct CDR3 sequences, less than 40% seen once, with 15% in the top ten. This CDR3 has 15 amino acids. Germline V gene lookup returns CDR1 SGDLS and CDR2 YYNGEE. The V and J ends lost 4 bases and 11 bases, in that order; junction bases with no gene match: 16. On this clonotype: The target antigen is unknown.

The sample consisted of blood. The chain carries TRBV9 and TRBJ2-5; 8 nucleotides align to TRBD2. This sequence was found in a woman aged 80 or over in good health. The CDR3 bases are TGTGCCAGCAGCAAGGGACTAGGGGTGTTCAATGAGCAGTACTTC. Its protein is CASSKGLGVFNEQYF. The full variable domain, in which reference TRBV9 and TRBJ2-5 provide the parts outside the CDR3, is DSGVTQTPKHLITATGQRVTLRCSPRSGDLSVYWYQQSLDQGLQFLIQYYNGEERAKGNILERFSAQQFPDLHSELNLSSLELGDSALYFCASSKGLGVFNEQYFGPGTRLLVL.